This passage covers 24 T cell receptor beta chains from one sample sequenced in a study of read filtering for tumor transcriptome and immune sequencing. This library used approximately 0.4 ug RNA and molecular barcoded adaptors spanning alpha/delta and beta/gamma chains. A single record per CDR3 protein comes from TCRdb applying MiXCR to the reads. The table has more than 55,000 distinct CDR3 sequences, 20% to 25% seen once. Material: a population of CD138-negative cells sorted from bone marrow. The receptor source for this set is a donor aged 40 or over with multiple myeloma.

For this clonotype: This clone may be a read error of a much larger clone one base away. The rearrangement uses TRBV11-2 and TRBJ1-5; D perhaps matches TRBD1 (6 bases). The CDR3 runs 17 residues. CDR1 and CDR2 (germline): SGHAT, FQNNGV. V was pared by 5 bases and J by 7 bases, with 24 bases between. The chain's CDR3 is CASSPGAGVVGSQPQHF. The CDR3 DNA sequence: TGTGCCAGCAGCCCCGGGGCAGGGGTGGTGGGTTCGCAGCCCCAGCATTTT. Full variable domain (rest looked up from reference TRBV11-2 and TRBJ1-5): EAGVAQSPRYKIIEKRQSVAFWCNPISGHATLYWYQQILGQGPKLLIQFQNNGVVDDSQLPKDRFSAERLKGVDSTLKIQPAKLEDSAVYLCASSPGAGVVGSQPQHFGDGTRLSIL.

This clonotype occurred many times. This rearrangement joins TRBV28 to TRBJ2-1, with D perhaps assigned TRBD1 or TRBD2 (5 bases each). Trimming removed 6 bases from V and 4 bases from J, with 16 bases in between. CDR1 and CDR2 from the germline V gene are MDHEN and SYDVKM. This CDR3 spans 15 amino acids. The CDR3 spells CASSQPGPRYNEQFF. DNA of the CDR3: TGTGCCAGCAGCCAACCGGGACCGAGATACAATGAGCAGTTCTTC.

Many counts were recorded for this clonotype. This chain links TRBV6-5 with TRBJ2-2; 8 positions match TRBD1. This CDR3 comprises 12 residues. Trimming took 6 bases from V and 6 from J; bases not matched to a gene: 0. CDR1 and CDR2 from the germline V gene are MNHEY and SVGAGI. CDR3 region: CASRQGAGELFF. The CDR3 region has the DNA TGTGCCAGCAGACAGGGGGCCGGGGAGCTGTTTTTT.

The CDR3 sequence is CASSPRGLGNSPLHF. The CDR3 region has the DNA TGTGCCAGCAGCCCGAGAGGGCTTGGGAATTCACCCCTCCACTTT. The chain recombines TRBV28 with TRBJ1-6; no reliable D call. The CDR3 sequence is 15 residues long. V was pared by 6 bases and J by 7 bases, with 16 bases between. Germline V lookup: CDR1 MDHEN, CDR2 SYDVKM.

This clonotype came up many times. The V and J genes are TRBV5-6 and TRBJ1-1, with 7 nucleotides matching TRBD1. CDR3 length: 13 residues. With V trimmed by 3 bases and J by 1 base, 0 bases remained unmatched. From germline, CDR1 is SGHDT and CDR2 YYEEEE. In nucleotides, the CDR3 is TGTGCCAGCAGCTGGGACAGGAACACTGAAGCTTTCTTT. It specifies CASSWDRNTEAFF.

This clonotype occurred many times. The chain links TRBV11-3 to TRBJ1-2, with 7 bases identical to TRBD1. The germline CDR1 and CDR2 sequences are SGHNT and YENEEA. The CDR3 has 14 amino acids. V gave up 5 bases and J gave up 6 bases; unmatched junction bases: 9. The CDR3 loop is CASSEGGVSDGYTF. In nucleotides, the CDR3 is TGTGCCAGCAGCGAAGGGGGCGTATCTGATGGCTACACCTTC.

This clonotype was counted between two and nine times. The V and J genes are TRBV5-1 and TRBJ2-7, with D possibly TRBD2 on 5 matching bases. The CDR3 length is 14 residues. Germline V CDR1 and CDR2: SGHRS, YFSETQ. Trimming stripped 5 bases from V and 5 bases from J, with 17 bases between. The CDR3 here is CASSPGSLLDEQYF. CDR3 bases: TGCGCCAGCAGTCCGGGATCCCTCCTCGACGAGCAGTACTTC.

This clonotype was found a few times. The V call is TRBV21-1, the J call TRBJ1-2. TRBV21-1 is deemed a pseudogene. The CDR3 consists of 16 residues. The CDR3 here is CASENRTTRENYGYTF. CDR3 sequence (DNA): TGTGCCAGCGAAAACCGGACCACAAGGGAGAACTATGGCTACACCTTC.

This clonotype was observed a single time. One base away lies a much larger clone, so this may be a sequencing read error. CDR3 residues: CSARGWTGGGTEGFF. CDR3 bases: TGCAGTGCTAGGGGGTGGACAGGGGGAGGCACTGAAGGTTTCTTT. The rearrangement joins TRBV20-1 to TRBJ1-1, with TRBD1 matching 10 bases. Germline V lookup: CDR1 DFQATT, CDR2 SNEGSKA (reference sequence). CDR3 length: 15 residues.

A few counts support this clonotype. This chain uses TRBV4-1 with TRBJ2-2; tentatively, D is TRBD2 (6 bases). Germline CDR1 MGHRA, CDR2 YSYEKL. With 3 bases removed from V and 4 bases from J, the gap between germline ends came to 12 bases. This CDR3 region has 15 residues. The CDR3 loop is CASSQTGVSTGELFF. DNA of the CDR3: TGCGCCAGCAGCCAGACGGGAGTGAGCACCGGGGAGCTGTTTTTT.

V and J are TRBV4-2 and TRBJ2-7, with D unclear. The CDR3 spans 16 residues. Trimming cost V 0 bases and J 0 bases, with 12 bases left between them. Looked up from germline, CDR1 is LGHNA and CDR2 is YNFKEQ. The CDR3 DNA follows: TGTGCCAGCAGCCAAGAGGCGGACGGATACTCCTACGAGCAGTACTTC. This sequence encodes CASSQEADGYSYEQYF.

This clonotype was detected many times. The chain has TRBV18 and TRBJ2-2; 7 bases align to TRBD2. Per the germline V gene, CDR1 is KGHSH and CDR2 is LQKENI. This CDR3 comprises 16 residues. V dropped 3 bases and J dropped 4; count of bases not matched to a gene: 8. The CDR3 protein is CASSPREGSTTGELFF. CDR3 bases: TGTGCCAGCTCACCGAGGGAGGGTTCGACCACCGGGGAGCTGTTTTTT.

This clonotype was recorded at least ten times. The junction departs from germline at one end; a sequencing error may be responsible. The rearrangement uses TRBV29-1 and TRBJ2-1; no clear D. The CDR3 runs 10 residues. Looked up from germline, CDR1 is SQVTM and CDR2 is ANQGSEA. CDR3 DNA: TGCAGCGTTCAAGACAATGAGCAGTTCTTC. This codes for CSVQDNEQFF.

This clonotype occurred many times. This rearrangement joins TRBV7-3 to TRBJ2-6; no clear D gene. Germline CDR1 and CDR2: SGHTA and FQGTGA. The CDR3 is made up of 13 amino acids. With 0 bases removed from V and 4 bases from J, the gap between germline ends came to 1 base. DNA of the CDR3: TGTGCCAGCAGCTTAACCGGGGCCAACGTCCTGACTTTC. Protein product: CASSLTGANVLTF.

There are many counts of this clonotype. The chain has TRBV3-1 and TRBJ1-1, with a possible D match to TRBD1 (5 bases). Looked up from germline, CDR1 is LGHDT and CDR2 is YNNKEL (reference sequence). V shed 1 base and J shed 10 bases, with 13 bases lying between them. The CDR3 has 13 residues. The CDR3 loop reads CASSQGGTAAAFF. As DNA, the CDR3 is TGTGCCAGCAGCCAAGGGGGGACGGCGGCAGCTTTCTTT.

In this sample, this clonotype turned up many times. The rearrangement links TRBV7-2 to TRBJ2-5; D is undetermined. V lost 3 bases to trimming and J lost 6 bases, with 8 bases between them. This CDR3 is built from 12 residues. Germline V CDR1 and CDR2: SGHTA, FQGNSA. Written as DNA, the CDR3 is TGTGCCAGCAGCTTGGGTGTGCAGACCCAGTACTTC. It specifies CASSLGVQTQYF.

This clonotype has at least ten counts. The genes are TRBV12-3 or TRBV12-4 and TRBJ2-7, with TRBD1 matching 7 bases. CDR3 length: 15 residues. Trimming cost V 4 bases and J 1 base; bases outside gene matches: 7. The CDR3 here is CASSSRGTESYEQYF. As DNA, the CDR3 is TGTGCCAGCAGTTCCAGGGGGACGGAGTCCTACGAGCAGTACTTC.

There are a few counts of this clonotype. The V and J genes are TRBV7-9 and TRBJ2-1; the match to TRBD2 covers 15 bases. Germline loops: CDR1 SEHNR, CDR2 FQNEAQ (reference sequence). CDR3 length: 13 residues. The V segment lost 8 bases and the J segment 8 bases; nucleotides outside the gene matches: 1. The CDR3 spells CASRTSGGDEQFF. The CDR3 coding sequence is TGTGCCAGCCGGACTAGCGGGGGGGATGAGCAGTTCTTC. The whole variable domain, filled in from reference TRBV7-9 and TRBJ2-1, reads DTGVSQNPRHKITKRGQNVTFRCDPISEHNRLYWYRQTLGQGPEFLTYFQNEAQLEKSRLLSDRFSAERPKGSFSTLEIQRTEQGDSAMYLCASRTSGGDEQFFGPGTRLTVL.

This clonotype was observed at least ten times. Here the CDR3 DNA reads TGTGCCAGCAGCTATAACTCCTATAATTCACCCCTCCACTTT. Translation gives CASSYNSYNSPLHF. The chain employs TRBV7-2 and TRBJ1-6, with D hard to call. The CDR3 spans 14 residues. V lost 4 bases to trimming and J lost 0 bases, with 4 bases between them. The germline V gene encodes CDR1 SGHTA and CDR2 FQGNSA. The full variable domain, completed using reference TRBV7-2 and TRBJ1-6, is GAGVSQSPSNKVTEKGKDVELRCDPISGHTALYWYRQSLGQGLEFLIYFQGNSAPDKSGLPSDRFSAERTGGSVSTLTIQRTQQEDSAVYLCASSYNSYNSPLHFGNGTRLTVT.

This clonotype showed up many times. The gene calls are TRBV29-1 and TRBJ2-6; TRBD2 matches at 8 bases. The length of the CDR3 is 12 residues. Germline V lookup: CDR1 SQVTM, CDR2 ANQGSEA. This CDR3 is CGGGSGANVLTF. In DNA form, the CDR3 reads TGCGGCGGGGGGTCGGGGGCCAACGTCCTGACTTTC.

This clonotype showed up many times. The chain uses TRBV5-1 and TRBJ1-1, with 7 positions matching TRBD1. Germline assignment: CDR1 SGHRS and CDR2 YFSETQ. V gave up 2 bases and J gave up 5 bases; unmatched junction bases: 6. The CDR3 spans 14 residues. The CDR3 DNA is TGCGCCAGCAGCTTAGACAGGGAAAGGACTGAAGCTTTCTTT. This encodes CASSLDRERTEAFF.

Remarks on this clonotype: A read error may be the cause here, since a much bigger clone is one base away. The conserved closing phenylalanine or tryptophan is absent in this CDR3, likely reflecting a read error. V is TRBV7-6 and J is TRBJ2-3; D gene uncertain. The CDR3 covers 13 residues. Trimming took 1 base from V and 2 from J, leaving 4 bases between them. The germline V gene has CDR1 SGHVS and CDR2 FNYEAQ. The CDR3 loop reads CASSLVNTDTQYV. The CDR3 nucleotides read TGTGCCAGCAGCTTAGTCAACACAGATACGCAGTATGTT.

This clonotype was seen ten or more times. J is TRBJ2-1 and V is TRBV20-1; TRBD2 matches at 10 bases. V dropped 4 bases and J dropped 9; count of bases not matched to a gene: 12. Germline V gene data show CDR1 as DFQATT and CDR2 as SNEGSKA (reference sequence). The CDR3 sequence is 15 residues long. CDR3 DNA: TGCAGTGCTAATCCTAGCGGGAGAAGGAGTTTTGAGCAGTTCTTC. This gives the protein CSANPSGRRSFEQFF.

With respect to this clonotype: A far larger clone is only one base removed, so a read error is likely. This chain joins TRBV11-2 and TRBJ2-3, with TRBD1 matching over 7 bases. The CDR3 length is 12 residues. Germline CDR1 SGHAT, CDR2 FQNNGV. The CDR3, as DNA: TGTGCCTCGGGACAGAGCACAGGTACGCAGTATTTT. The encoded protein is CASGQSTGTQYF. Using reference TRBV11-2 and TRBJ2-3 for the parts outside the CDR3, the full variable domain is EAGVAQSPRYKIIEKRQSVAFWCNPISGHATLYWYQQILGQGPKLLIQFQNNGVVDDSQLPKDRFSAERLKGVDSTLKIQPAKLEDSAVYLCASGQSTGTQYFGPGTRLTVL.